The 32 T cell receptor beta chains below were found in one sample sequenced in a study of blood T cell repertoires in COVID-19. The assay was immunoSEQ multiplex PCR, and TCRdb's table has in-frame clones only and misses some. The sample lists roughly 110,000 clones, 82% occurring once. Sequenced sample: peripheral blood. The origin of the receptors is a man between 70 and 80 years old with acute or convalescent COVID-19.

V gene TRBV18 combines with J gene TRBJ2-7; D might be TRBD1 (5 bases). Germline CDR1 KGHSH, CDR2 LQKENI. The CDR3 runs to 16 residues. Between the trimmed V and J ends, which lost 0 bases and 6 bases, there was a span of 18 bases. The CDR3 reads CASSPPSVSGSLEQYF. The CDR3 coding sequence is TGTGCCAGCTCACCACCGTCGGTGTCAGGGTCGCTCGAGCAGTACTTC.

The chain couples TRBV5-1 to TRBJ1-3; 7 nucleotides agree with TRBD1. Germline V gene sequence: CDR1 SGHRS, CDR2 YFSETQ. J lost 0 bases, V lost 2 bases, and 5 bases had no gene match. The CDR3 contains 16 residues. The CDR3: CASSFLQGISGNTIYF. The CDR3 DNA is TGCGCCAGCAGCTTCTTACAGGGGATCTCTGGAAACACCATATATTTT.

The CDR3 DNA is TGTGCCACCCGGTTTAGCTCCTACAATGAGCAGTTCTTC. It is translated as CATRFSSYNEQFF. The chain joins TRBV28 to TRBJ2-1, with D unclear. Between the trimmed V and J ends, which lost 10 bases and 0 bases, there was a span of 10 bases. The CDR3 is made up of 13 amino acids. The V gene's germline CDR1 is MDHEN and CDR2 SYDVKM.

This clone has only a few counts. The rearrangement links TRBV3-1 (or the pseudogene TRBV3-2) to TRBJ1-6; D ambiguous. Germline-derived CDR1 and CDR2 are LGHDT and YNNKEL (reference sequence). Trimming cost V 0 bases and J 0 bases, with 6 bases left between them. This CDR3 is 16 amino acids long. The CDR3 sequence is CASSQDLSSYNSPLHF. CDR3 nucleotides: TGTGCCAGCAGCCAAGACCTGAGCTCCTATAATTCACCCCTCCACTTT.

This rearrangement joins TRBV7-3 to TRBJ2-3, with 12 positions matching TRBD2. V shed 5 bases, J shed 4 bases, and the junction held 16 bases outside the gene matches. This CDR3 is built from 19 residues. CDR1 is SGHTA and CDR2 is FQGTGA in the germline V gene. CDR3 bases: TGTGCCAGCAGCCCAGAACCCCTCCTAGCGGGGGGGCCGTCAGATACGCAGTATTTT. It is translated as CASSPEPLLAGGPSDTQYF.

J is TRBJ2-3 and V is TRBV18, with TRBD2 identical over 12 bases. This CDR3 region has 16 residues. CDR1 is KGHSH and CDR2 is LQKENI in the germline V gene. V lost 4 bases, J lost 2 bases, and 4 bases stayed unmatched. DNA of the CDR3: TGTGCCAGCTCACTAGGACTAGCGGGGACCACAGATACGCAGTATTTT. Amino acids: CASSLGLAGTTDTQYF.

The gene calls are TRBV3-1 (or the pseudogene TRBV3-2) and TRBJ2-2, with D maybe TRBD1 (6 bases). Germline V gene data show CDR1 as LGHDT and CDR2 as YNNKEL (reference sequence). Trimming took off 4 bases at V and 6 bases at J, with 18 bases between the two ends. The CDR3 has 16 residues. The CDR3 DNA reads as TGTGCCAGCAGCCTTTCCACCCTACAGGGATCCGGGGAGCTGTTTTTT. Amino acid sequence: CASSLSTLQGSGELFF.

This clone was observed a few times. The chain employs TRBV28 and TRBJ1-5, with D tentatively TRBD1 (6 bases). The length of the CDR3 is 15 residues. V lost 3 bases and J lost 3, with 12 bases in between. Germline V lookup: CDR1 MDHEN, CDR2 SYDVKM. CDR3 amino acids: CASSFTLGANQPQHF. CDR3 nucleotide sequence: TGTGCCAGCAGTTTTACCCTGGGGGCCAATCAGCCCCAGCATTTT.

The chain links TRBV2 to TRBJ1-4, with D possibly being TRBD1 (5 bases). The CDR3 sequence is 15 residues long. V was cut by 8 bases and J by 3 bases, with 16 bases left in between. Looked up from germline, CDR1 is SNHLY and CDR2 is FYNNEI. The CDR3 is CASRPLGEANEKLFF. The CDR3 DNA is TGTGCCAGCCGACCTCTAGGGGAGGCTAATGAAAAACTGTTTTTT.

The gene calls are TRBV5-1 and TRBJ2-7, with TRBD2 matching 9 bases. V dropped 4 bases and J dropped 0; count of bases not matched to a gene: 5. The CDR3 is 15 amino acids. Germline CDR1 reads SGHRS; CDR2 reads YFSETQ. Written as DNA, the CDR3 is TGCGCCAGCAGCGGCTTAGCGGGAGCCTCCTACGAGCAGTACTTC. It encodes CASSGLAGASYEQYF.

The rearrangement links TRBV20-1 to TRBJ1-3; D possibly corresponds to TRBD1 (6 bases). CDR3 length: 13 amino acids. V dropped 3 bases and J dropped 8 bases, with 14 bases sitting between them. CDR1 and CDR2 (germline): DFQATT, SNEGSKA (reference sequence). CDR3 in amino acids: CSASSGVQDTIYF. The CDR3 DNA reads as TGCAGTGCTAGTTCAGGGGTACAGGACACCATATATTTT.

The rearrangement uses TRBV9 and TRBJ1-4; 8 nucleotides align to TRBD1. Germline V lookup: CDR1 SGDLS, CDR2 YYNGEE. With 4 bases clipped from V and 5 bases from J, the junction kept 16 bases outside the gene matches. The CDR3 extends over 18 amino acids. CDR3 sequence (DNA): TGTGCCAGCAGCCCTAGTAGGAGTTCCCAGGGGGCAAATGAAAAACTGTTTTTT. Its translation: CASSPSRSSQGANEKLFF. Variable domain in full (rest from reference TRBV9 and TRBJ1-4): DSGVTQTPKHLITATGQRVTLRCSPRSGDLSVYWYQQSLDQGLQFLIQYYNGEERAKGNILERFSAQQFPDLHSELNLSSLELGDSALYFCASSPSRSSQGANEKLFFGSGTQLSVL.

In its sample, this clone was seen once. The chain joins TRBV30 to TRBJ2-3, with 7 bases matching TRBD2. Looked up from germline, CDR1 is GTSNPN and CDR2 is SVGIG (reference sequence). This CDR3 is 15 amino acids long. Losses at the gene ends were 0 bases for V and 1 base for J; bases not matched to a gene: 4. The CDR3 spells CAWSVSSGGTDTQYF. The CDR3, as DNA: TGTGCCTGGAGTGTATCCAGCGGGGGCACAGATACGCAGTATTTT. Variable domain in full (rest from reference TRBV30 and TRBJ2-3): SQTIHQWPATLVQPVGSPLSLECTVEGTSNPNLYWYRQAAGRGLQLLFYSVGIGQISSEVPQNLSASRPQDRQFILSSKKLLLSDSGFYLCAWSVSSGGTDTQYFGPGTRLTVL.

The rearrangement joins TRBV4-2 to TRBJ1-4, with TRBD1 as a possible D gene (5 bases). The CDR3 consists of 14 residues. Germline CDR1 and CDR2: LGHNA and YNFKEQ. With 4 bases removed from V and 6 bases from J, the gap between germline ends came to 12 bases. CDR3 DNA: TGTGCCAGCAGCCCTCGACCGGGGGATGAAAAACTGTTTTTT. It is translated as CASSPRPGDEKLFF.

The V call is TRBV24-1, the J call TRBJ1-2; tentative D call: TRBD1 (6 bases). With 5 bases removed from V and 7 bases from J, the gap between germline ends came to 16 bases. Germline loops: CDR1 KGHDR, CDR2 SFDVKD. The CDR3 contains 14 residues. CDR3 in amino acids: CATSAAGALGGYTF. CDR3 DNA sequence: TGTGCCACCAGTGCCGCGGGGGCCTTAGGTGGCTACACCTTC.

CDR3 coding DNA: TGCGCCAGCAGCTTAGGACAGGGCCAAGGCGAGCAGTACTTC. Translation gives CASSLGQGQGEQYF. V is TRBV5-1 and J is TRBJ2-7; TRBD1 matches at 8 bases. Germline V gene lookup returns CDR1 SGHRS and CDR2 YFSETQ. Unmatched junction bases numbered 7, after V lost 2 bases and J lost 6 bases. CDR3 length: 14 residues.

The chain combines TRBV19 with TRBJ1-2; D is uncertain. CDR1 LNHDA and CDR2 SQIVND come from the germline V gene (reference sequence). The CDR3 covers 14 residues. V was cut by 4 bases and J by 0 bases, with 9 bases left in between. The chain's CDR3 is CASSSARTNYGYTF. CDR3 nucleotide sequence: TGTGCCAGTAGTAGCGCTAGAACTAACTATGGCTACACCTTC.

This clone came up once. CDR3 amino acids: CASSLAGNGYTF. CDR3 DNA sequence: TGTGCCAGCAGTTTAGCGGGGAATGGCTACACCTTC. The chain employs TRBV28 and TRBJ1-2; D is uncertain. Trimming took 2 bases from V and 6 from J, leaving 7 bases between them. CDR3 length equals 12 residues. The germline gives CDR1 MDHEN, CDR2 SYDVKM.

With regard to this clone: The same CDR3 arises from other DNA sequences in this sample as well. The genes are TRBV5-1 and TRBJ1-5, with 7 bases matching TRBD1. V dropped 2 bases and J dropped 2; count of bases not matched to a gene: 1. Germline assignment: CDR1 SGHRS and CDR2 YFSETQ. This CDR3 region has 14 residues. The chain's CDR3 is CASSLGGGNQPQHF. CDR3 in DNA: TGCGCCAGCAGCTTAGGGGGCGGCAATCAGCCCCAGCATTTT.

The chain combines TRBV6-4 with TRBJ2-2, with 9 nucleotides matching TRBD2. The V gene's germline CDR1 is MRHNA and CDR2 SNTAGT. The CDR3 totals 16 residues. V was pared by 7 bases and J by 6 bases, with 12 bases of the junction left unmatched. This CDR3 reads CASTAIAGDGAGELFF. CDR3 sequence (DNA): TGTGCCAGCACGGCTATAGCGGGAGATGGGGCCGGGGAGCTGTTTTTT.

This clone was detected only a few times. The chain recombines TRBV6-6 with TRBJ1-3; D is unresolved. Trimming took 7 bases from V and 0 from J, leaving 13 bases between them. This CDR3 spans 15 amino acids. From germline, CDR1 is MNHNY and CDR2 SVGAGI (reference sequence). The CDR3 sequence is CASTPHRDSGNTIYF. Here the CDR3 DNA reads TGTGCCAGCACCCCACACCGGGACTCTGGAAACACCATATATTTT.

This clone was seen a few times. The genes are TRBV28 and TRBJ1-2; D is unclear. V was trimmed by 6 bases and J by 4 bases, leaving 12 bases between them. The CDR3 spans 13 residues. Per the germline V gene, CDR1 is MDHEN and CDR2 is SYDVKM. CDR3 region: CASRPPPSYGYTF. As DNA, the CDR3 is TGTGCCAGCAGACCCCCCCCTAGCTATGGCTACACCTTC.

CDR3 in DNA: TGCGCCAGCAGCTTGACTAGCGCAAGGGGTGAGCAGTTCTTC. Translated: CASSLTSARGEQFF. The chain uses TRBV5-1 and TRBJ2-1, with TRBD2 matching over 7 bases. CDR3 length: 14 residues. V trimming: 1 base; J trimming: 9 bases; junction bases outside the gene matches: 7. From germline, CDR1 is SGHRS and CDR2 YFSETQ. Complete variable domain (other parts from reference TRBV5-1 and TRBJ2-1): KAGVTQTPRYLIKTRGQQVTLSCSPISGHRSVSWYQQTPGQGLQFLFEYFSETQRNKGNFPGRFSGRQFSNSRSEMNVSTLELGDSALYLCASSLTSARGEQFFGPGTRLTVL.

A few counts support this clone. The chain is built from TRBV10-2 and TRBJ2-7; 7 bases are shared with TRBD1. Germline values: CDR1 WSHSY, CDR2 SAAADI. V lost 6 bases and J lost 2; bases outside the gene matches: 4. The CDR3 totals 13 residues. Written as DNA, the CDR3 is TGCGCCAGCAGGGTTGACAGGGCCTACGAGCAGTACTTC. It codes for CASRVDRAYEQYF.

The V call is TRBV28, the J call TRBJ2-4; 13 bases line up with TRBD2. The ends lost 6 bases at V and 0 bases at J; junction bases unmatched: 5. Germline CDR1 and CDR2: MDHEN and SYDVKM. The CDR3 length is 17 residues. The CDR3 sequence is CASRGTSGAIAKNIQYF. As DNA, the CDR3 is TGTGCCAGCAGAGGGACTAGCGGGGCTATAGCCAAAAACATTCAGTACTTC.

This rearrangement joins TRBV28 to TRBJ1-5; D remains ambiguous. V was clipped by 2 bases and J by 7 bases, with 9 bases between them. The CDR3 is 13 residues long. Per the germline V gene, CDR1 is MDHEN and CDR2 is SYDVKM. The CDR3 DNA follows: TGTGCCAGCAGTTTAGTGGGGAGCCAGCCCCAGCATTTT. Encoded protein: CASSLVGSQPQHF.

In DNA form, the CDR3 reads TGCAGCGTTGAAGGAGGCAGGGTCTCTGGCTACACCTTC. Its protein product is CSVEGGRVSGYTF. The chain employs TRBV29-1 and TRBJ1-2; perhaps TRBD1 as D (5 bases). CDR1 and CDR2 (germline): SQVTM, ANQGSEA. The CDR3 covers 13 residues. V was pared by 1 base and J by 7 bases, with 13 bases between.

The chain is built from TRBV28 and TRBJ2-1; 14 positions agree with TRBD2. Germline loops: CDR1 MDHEN, CDR2 SYDVKM. The trim removed 6 bases at V and 9 bases at J, leaving 10 bases unmatched. The CDR3 length is 16 residues. The CDR3 DNA follows: TGTGCCAGCAGACCGGGGGGACTAGCGGGAGAGGGTGAGCAGTTCTTC. Amino acids: CASRPGGLAGEGEQFF.

The gene calls are TRBV4-1 and TRBJ2-7; 7 nucleotides match TRBD1. This CDR3 has 15 residues. Germline CDR1 MGHRA, CDR2 YSYEKL. V shed 4 bases, J shed 0 bases, and the junction held 6 bases outside the gene matches. The CDR3 nucleotides are TGCGCCAGCAGCCCCAGGGGGACGGACTCCTACGAGCAGTACTTC. Translation: CASSPRGTDSYEQYF.

The chain recombines TRBV9 with TRBJ2-1, with 12 bases that match TRBD2. Germline loops: CDR1 SGDLS, CDR2 YYNGEE. V lost 4 bases, J lost 4 bases, and 6 bases stayed unmatched. CDR3 length equals 16 residues. CDR3 sequence reads: CASSTRLAGAYNEQFF. DNA for the CDR3: TGTGCCAGCAGCACACGACTAGCGGGGGCTTACAATGAGCAGTTCTTC.

This clone has only a few counts. The CDR3 region is CASGGGQNNSPLHF. The CDR3 DNA sequence: TGTGCCAGTGGGGGGGGGCAGAATAATTCACCCCTCCACTTT. This rearrangement joins TRBV6-5 to TRBJ1-6; tentatively, D is TRBD1 (6 bases). Germline-derived CDR1 and CDR2 are MNHEY and SVGAGI. V lost 9 bases and J 5 bases, leaving 14 bases between the germline ends. The CDR3 is 14 residues long.

This clone has more than one count but fewer than ten. The rearrangement uses TRBV9 and TRBJ2-1, with a possible D match to TRBD2 (7 bases). Trimming stripped 3 bases from V and 15 bases from J, with 19 bases between. The length of the CDR3 is 13 residues. CDR1 and CDR2 from the germline V gene are SGDLS and YYNGEE. The CDR3 spells CASSGLGGGRPFF. As DNA, the CDR3 is TGTGCCAGCAGCGGACTAGGGGGGGGCCGCCCGTTCTTC.